The TCR beta chain under discussion was sequenced for a study of blood T cells in healthy people across ages. Overall study context: Template switching caught about one barcoded beta molecule for each two T cells.

A remark on this clonotype: Its cognate antigen is unknown.

Study conclusions and caveats: TCR beta diversity, measured per million T cells, fell in a roughly linear way with age.

Donors were healthy Caucasian individuals from Russia aged roughly 6 to 100. The use of a sample-barcoded 5' primer and a J-beta primer mix characterized a second PCR of roughly 6 to 11 cycles. TCRdb ran MiXCR on the 5' RACE reads and lists one entry per CDR3 protein. The table has around 850,000 distinct CDR3 sequences, around 36% seen once. Germline V gene data show CDR1 as MNHEY and CDR2 as SVGEGT. This CDR3 is 12 amino acids long. This receptor was taken from a man between 18 and 29 years old in good health. Sample: blood. The gene calls are TRBV6-2 or TRBV6-3 and TRBJ2-1; D is undetermined. The DNA end is more similar to TRBJ2-7, so the J call may be wrong. Written as DNA, the CDR3 is TGTGCCAGCATGGGGTCAGTAAATGAGCAGTACTTC. This gives the protein CASMGSVNEQYF.